This T cell receptor beta chain was observed in a study of technical replicates of blood from a handful of donors. Sequencing was performed with immunoSEQ multiplex PCR; in TCRdb, only in-frame clones are kept and a portion is missing. The table records approximately 85,000 clones, about 91% of them present only once. Sequenced: T cells isolated from PBMCs. This receptor was taken from a human donor in good health.

DNA for the CDR3: TGTGCCAGTAGCTACCCGGGACTGACCTACGAGCAGTACTTC. Its protein is CASSYPGLTYEQYF. V gene TRBV19 combines with J gene TRBJ2-7; TRBD2 is a possible D gene (6 bases). The V end was cut by 6 bases, the J end by 2 bases, with 14 bases between. Germline V gene sequence: CDR1 LNHDA, CDR2 SQIVND (reference sequence). The CDR3 is 14 residues long.